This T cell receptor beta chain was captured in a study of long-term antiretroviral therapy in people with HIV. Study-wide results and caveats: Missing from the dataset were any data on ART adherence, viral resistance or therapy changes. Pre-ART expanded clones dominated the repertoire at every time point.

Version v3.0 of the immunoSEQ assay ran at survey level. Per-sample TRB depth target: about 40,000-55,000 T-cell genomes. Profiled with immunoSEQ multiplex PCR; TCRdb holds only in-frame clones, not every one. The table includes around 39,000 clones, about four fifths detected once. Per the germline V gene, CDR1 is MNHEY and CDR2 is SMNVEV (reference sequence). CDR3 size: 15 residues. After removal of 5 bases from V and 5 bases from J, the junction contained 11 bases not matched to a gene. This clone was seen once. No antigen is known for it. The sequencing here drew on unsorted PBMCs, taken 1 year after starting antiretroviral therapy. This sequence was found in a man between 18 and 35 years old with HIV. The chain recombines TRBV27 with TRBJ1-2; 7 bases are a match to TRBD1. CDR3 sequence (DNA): TGTGCCAGCAGTCCCTCGACAGGGACATTATATGGCTACACCTTC. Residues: CASSPSTGTLYGYTF.